These 16 T cell receptor beta chains share one sample of origin, sequenced in a study of blood T cell repertoires in COVID-19. Measured with immunoSEQ multiplex PCR; TCRdb has only the in-frame clones, and not every one. The sample lists roughly 300,000 clones; 87% were seen once. The specimen sequenced was peripheral blood. The receptor source for this set is a woman in her thirties or forties who had recovered from COVID-19.

Only one count was recorded for this clone. The genes are TRBV7-9 and TRBJ2-2; a weak D match, TRBD1 (6 bases). Germline values: CDR1 SEHNR, CDR2 FQNEAQ (reference sequence). The CDR3 has 15 residues. The germline V and J ends were trimmed by 2 bases and 2 bases, with 9 bases remaining between them. CDR3 nucleotide sequence: TGTGCCAGCAGCTTACAGGGGAGCAACACCGGGGAGCTGTTTTTT. Translation gives CASSLQGSNTGELFF.

The J gene is TRBJ2-1, the V gene TRBV6-5; 7 bases align to TRBD1. The CDR3 extends over 14 amino acids. V shed 6 bases and J 4 bases; nucleotides not matched to a gene: 6. Germline V lookup: CDR1 MNHEY, CDR2 SVGAGI. CDR3 protein: CASSLGQVYNEQFF. The CDR3 DNA is TGTGCCAGCAGCCTTGGACAGGTGTACAATGAGCAGTTCTTC.

The chain is built from TRBV4-3 and TRBJ2-7, with D hard to call. The CDR3 covers 14 residues. V was trimmed by 2 bases and J by 0 bases, leaving 8 bases between them. Germline V gene sequence: CDR1 LGHNA, CDR2 YSLEER. The CDR3 DNA is TGCGCCAGCAGCCAAACTATTGCCTCCTACGAGCAGTACTTC. Its translation is CASSQTIASYEQYF.

V usage is TRBV7-3 and J usage is TRBJ2-3; 8 bases agree with TRBD1. The junction had 5 bases not matched to a gene; V was cut back by 4 bases and J by 2 bases. Germline V lookup: CDR1 SGHTA, CDR2 FQGTGA. This CDR3 spans 15 amino acids. The CDR3 protein is CASSSRQGTTDTQYF. CDR3 DNA: TGTGCCAGCAGCTCCCGACAGGGGACCACAGATACGCAGTATTTT.

V is TRBV6-5 and J is TRBJ1-2; 8 positions match TRBD1. V dropped 6 bases and J dropped 5; count of bases not matched to a gene: 5. Per the germline V gene, CDR1 is MNHEY and CDR2 is SVGAGI. CDR3 length equals 13 residues. CDR3: CASSTDRGYGYTF. The CDR3 nucleotides are TGTGCCAGCAGCACCGACAGGGGTTATGGCTACACCTTC.

J is TRBJ2-5 and V is TRBV6-2 or TRBV6-3; tentatively, D is TRBD2 (5 bases). Per germline, CDR1 MNHEY and CDR2 SVGEGT. V lost 3 bases and J lost 1, with 12 bases in between. The CDR3 spans 15 residues. CDR3 sequence reads: CASSYYPGIQETQYF. As DNA, the CDR3 is TGTGCCAGCAGTTATTATCCCGGGATCCAAGAGACCCAGTACTTC.

This sequence joins TRBV9 and TRBJ1-4, with unresolved D. From germline, CDR1 is SGDLS and CDR2 YYNGEE. The V end lost 0 bases, the J end lost 5 bases, and 5 bases lay between the germline ends. The CDR3 is 13 amino acids. CDR3 bases: TGTGCCAGCAGCGTAGGAGTCAATGAAAAACTGTTTTTT. Translating it yields CASSVGVNEKLFF.

This chain joins TRBV19 and TRBJ1-2; the D is unclear. Deletions cut 5 bases from V and 5 bases from J, with 24 bases between. CDR1 LNHDA and CDR2 SQIVND come from the germline V gene (reference sequence). CDR3 length: 17 amino acids. The CDR3 sequence: CASSPREWVQREYGYTF. Here the CDR3 DNA reads TGTGCCAGTAGTCCAAGAGAGTGGGTACAACGGGAGTATGGCTACACCTTC.

The chain joins TRBV5-1 to TRBJ1-2; 8 positions agree with TRBD1. CDR3 length: 14 amino acids. Germline lookup yields CDR1 SGHRS and CDR2 YFSETQ. The V and J ends lost 1 base and 6 bases, in that order; junction bases with no gene match: 5. CDR3 in DNA: TGCGCCAGCAGCTTGCAACAGGGGGTCGATGGCTACACCTTC. Translated: CASSLQQGVDGYTF.

V gene TRBV18 combines with J gene TRBJ1-5; D is undetermined. Trimming stripped 0 bases from V and 7 bases from J, with 7 bases between. Germline-derived CDR1 and CDR2 are KGHSH and LQKENI. The CDR3 is 13 amino acids. The chain's CDR3 is CASSPPAGQPQHF. Here the CDR3 DNA reads TGTGCCAGCTCACCACCGGCGGGGCAGCCCCAGCATTTT.

The V gene is TRBV3-1 (or the pseudogene TRBV3-2), the J gene TRBJ1-1; 7 bases fit TRBD1. Trimming took 0 bases from V and 4 from J; bases not matched to a gene: 23. The CDR3 has 21 amino acids. CDR1 and CDR2 (germline): LGHDT, YNNKEL (reference sequence). The CDR3 protein is CASSQDPGGGKGAAVVTEAFF. CDR3 coding DNA: TGTGCCAGCAGCCAAGATCCCGGGGGGGGAAAGGGGGCCGCTGTGGTCACTGAAGCTTTCTTT.

This rearrangement joins TRBV29-1 to TRBJ2-1; 10 bases are a match to TRBD2. Per germline, CDR1 SQVTM and CDR2 ANQGSEA. The CDR3 loop spans 16 amino acids. Unmatched junction bases numbered 13, after V lost 5 bases and J lost 6 bases. CDR3 sequence reads: CSVSGRAGGPGNEQFF. As DNA, the CDR3 is TGCAGCGTTTCCGGGCGAGCGGGGGGGCCGGGCAATGAGCAGTTCTTC.

This chain links TRBV4-3 with TRBJ2-7; TRBD2 is a possible D gene (7 bases). CDR1 is LGHNA, CDR2 YSLEER, per germline. Trimming shortened V by 1 base and J by 7 bases, and 14 bases separated the two germline ends. The CDR3 covers 14 residues. The CDR3 loop reads CASSQVGGASEQYF. Written as DNA, the CDR3 is TGCGCCAGCAGCCAAGTGGGGGGGGCGAGTGAGCAGTACTTC.

The chain carries TRBV9 and TRBJ2-3; 7 bases fit TRBD1. Germline CDR1 reads SGDLS; CDR2 reads YYNGEE. The ends lost 4 bases at V and 4 bases at J; junction bases unmatched: 6. The CDR3 length is 14 residues. The CDR3 loop reads CASSPWTGADTQYF. The CDR3 coding sequence is TGTGCCAGCAGCCCGTGGACAGGAGCAGATACGCAGTATTTT.

J is TRBJ2-5 and V is TRBV10-3; D perhaps matches TRBD1 (6 bases). The CDR3 is 16 amino acids. Trimming took off 2 bases at V and 3 bases at J, with 16 bases between the two ends. Germline loops: CDR1 ENHRY, CDR2 SYGVKD. CDR3 sequence (DNA): TGTGCCATCAGTGAGGGCGAGGGACATCCAAAAGAGACCCAGTACTTC. Its protein product is CAISEGEGHPKETQYF.

The chain employs TRBV19 and TRBJ2-3; possible D gene TRBD1, 5 bases. In germline, CDR1 is LNHDA, CDR2 SQIVND (reference sequence). V was cut by 7 bases and J by 2 bases, with 19 bases left in between. The CDR3 has 16 amino acids. The DNA of the CDR3 is TGTGCCAGTAAAGGGGTTGCAGCGAGTACCACAGATACGCAGTATTTT. Its protein is CASKGVAASTTDTQYF.